These 17 T cell receptor beta chains came from one sample sequenced in a study of regulatory T cells in long-lasting Graves disease. Libraries of TCR beta came from iRepertoire HTBI primers plus Arm-PCR of CDR3 regions. A single record per CDR3 protein comes from TCRdb applying MiXCR to the multiplex PCR reads. This sample has about 210,000 distinct CDR3 sequences, with roughly a fifth found just once. Specified time point: newly diagnosed GD, antithyroid drugs for less than 3 months. PBMCs provided the RNA from which the TCR library was made. These data were likewise used in another study, on T cells in Graves' hyperthyroidism and ophthalmopathy.

The sample was peripheral blood mononuclear cells (PBMCs), taken at new diagnosis, from a patient treated with antithyroid drugs. These TCRs come from a woman aged 30 to 39 with Graves disease.

This clonotype was seen repeatedly, ten times or more. The chain is built from TRBV20-1 and TRBJ1-3; 7 nucleotides align to TRBD1. V dropped 3 bases and J dropped 0; count of bases not matched to a gene: 8. The CDR3 has 16 amino acids. Looked up from germline, CDR1 is DFQATT and CDR2 is SNEGSKA (reference sequence). The CDR3 reads CSARHQTGSSGNTIYF. CDR3 sequence (DNA): TGCAGTGCTAGGCATCAGACAGGGAGCTCTGGAAACACCATATATTTT.

At least ten counts were recorded for this clonotype. The J gene is TRBJ2-3, the V gene TRBV11-2; D remains unclear. The CDR3 totals 13 residues. V was clipped by 4 bases and J by 4 bases, with 9 bases between them. Germline assignment: CDR1 SGHAT and CDR2 FQNNGV. The CDR3 bases are TGTGCCAGCAGCTGGGCGGCGGCAGATACGCAGTATTTT. This codes for CASSWAAADTQYF.

This clonotype has only a few counts. The chain couples TRBV5-1 to TRBJ1-2; 7 bases are a match to TRBD1. CDR1 is SGHRS and CDR2 is YFSETQ in the germline V gene. The V segment lost 7 bases and the J segment 8 bases; nucleotides outside the gene matches: 11. The CDR3 has 13 residues. CDR3: CASQGGPKEGYTF. In DNA, the CDR3 is TGCGCCAGCCAGGGGGGCCCAAAAGAGGGCTACACCTTC. Using reference TRBV5-1 and TRBJ1-2 for the parts outside the CDR3, the full variable domain is KAGVTQTPRYLIKTRGQQVTLSCSPISGHRSVSWYQQTPGQGLQFLFEYFSETQRNKGNFPGRFSGRQFSNSRSEMNVSTLELGDSALYLCASQGGPKEGYTFGSGTRLTVV.

This clonotype has a count of ten or more. This rearrangement joins TRBV7-9 to TRBJ2-5; 8 nucleotides match TRBD1. The CDR3 loop spans 14 amino acids. The germline CDR1 and CDR2 sequences are SEHNR and FQNEAQ (reference sequence). Losses at the gene ends were 5 bases for V and 7 bases for J; bases not matched to a gene: 9. The CDR3: CASSPPAGGVTQYF. CDR3 nucleotide sequence: TGTGCCAGCAGCCCCCCGGCAGGGGGCGTGACCCAGTACTTC.

This clonotype has more than one count but fewer than ten. V is TRBV28 and J is TRBJ2-5; D is uncertain. The CDR3 has 13 amino acids. Germline lookup yields CDR1 MDHEN and CDR2 SYDVKM. Trimming pared 3 bases from V and 5 bases from J, leaving 10 bases between. The CDR3 is CASSLVGGETQYF. CDR3 sequence (DNA): TGTGCCAGCAGTTTGGTCGGTGGGGAGACCCAGTACTTC.

The chain links TRBV27 to TRBJ1-2; D is perhaps TRBD1 (6 bases). CDR3 size: 12 residues. Trimming stripped 8 bases from V and 4 bases from J, with 11 bases between. Per the germline V gene, CDR1 is MNHEY and CDR2 is SMNVEV (reference sequence). This chain's CDR3 is CASWDTAYGYTF. Written as DNA, the CDR3 is TGTGCCAGCTGGGACACCGCCTATGGCTACACCTTC.

This clonotype was counted ten times or more. J is TRBJ2-1 and V is TRBV15; 7 positions agree with TRBD2. V shed 5 bases, J shed 2 bases, and the junction held 9 bases outside the gene matches. Germline V gives CDR1 LNHNV, CDR2 YYDKDF (reference sequence). The CDR3 is 16 amino acids. CDR3 nucleotide sequence: TGTGCCACCAGCGTAGAGCGGGACCACCCCTACAATGAGCAGTTCTTC. Translated: CATSVERDHPYNEQFF.

This clonotype was detected many times. The chain combines TRBV14 with TRBJ2-6; 7 nucleotides agree with TRBD2. The trim removed 4 bases at V and 4 bases at J, leaving 7 bases unmatched. This CDR3 has 16 residues. Germline V gene lookup returns CDR1 SGHDN and CDR2 FVKESK. The CDR3 DNA is TGTGCCAGCAGCCGGACTAGGGGATCGGGGGCCAACGTCCTGACTTTC. Residues: CASSRTRGSGANVLTF.

On this clonotype: The junction departs from germline at one end; a sequencing error may be responsible. The chain combines TRBV28 with TRBJ2-2; D may be TRBD2 (5 bases). CDR1 and CDR2 (germline): MDHEN, SYDVKM. The CDR3 runs 15 residues. CDR3 sequence (DNA): TGTGTCAGCAGTGTCTTAGCGTACGGCACCGGGGAGCTGTTTTTT. Its translation: CVSSVLAYGTGELFF.

The chain carries TRBV11-2 and TRBJ2-7; TRBD1 matches at 9 bases. The CDR3 spans 17 residues. Germline loops: CDR1 SGHAT, CDR2 FQNNGV. V lost 3 bases and J lost 4; bases outside the gene matches: 13. CDR3 residues: CASSLKNPGQGRYEQYF. The DNA of the CDR3 is TGTGCCAGCAGCTTGAAAAACCCGGGACAGGGAAGGTACGAGCAGTACTTC.

This clonotype was recorded at least ten times. This rearrangement joins TRBV6-1 to TRBJ1-4, with D perhaps TRBD1 (6 bases). The CDR3 contains 15 residues. Germline V gene sequence: CDR1 MNHNS, CDR2 SASEGT. V lost 5 bases and J 6 bases, leaving 16 bases between the germline ends. The CDR3 reads CASSRLQGGDEKLFF. In DNA, the CDR3 is TGTGCCAGCAGTCGACTACAGGGTGGCGATGAAAAACTGTTTTTT.

In this sample, this clonotype turned up a few times. A much larger clonotype is one base distant, so this may be a read error. The chain uses TRBV28 and TRBJ1-5, with D hard to call. The CDR3 runs to 13 residues. Germline CDR1 reads MDHEN; CDR2 reads SYDVKM. The CDR3 is CASHSSSNRPQHF. The DNA of the CDR3 is TGTGCCAGCCACTCGAGTAGCAATCGGCCCCAGCATTTT.

This clonotype was observed at least ten times. This chain connects TRBV19 to TRBJ2-2; 9 bases line up with TRBD1. The length of the CDR3 is 15 residues. Trimming at V came to 6 bases and at J to 1 base, leaving 3 bases not matched to a gene. CDR1 LNHDA and CDR2 SQIVND come from the germline V gene (reference sequence). The CDR3 DNA sequence: TGTGCCAGTAGAGGACAGGGGCGGAACACCGGGGAGCTGTTTTTT. Its translation: CASRGQGRNTGELFF. Combining the CDR3 with reference TRBV19 and TRBJ2-2 gives the whole variable domain DGGITQSPKYLFRKEGQNVTLSCEQNLNHDAMYWYRQDPGQGLRLIYYSQIVNDFQKGDIAEGYSVSREKKESFPLTVTSAQKNPTAFYLCASRGQGRNTGELFFGEGSRLTVL.

CDR3 residues: CATSDSDLGETQYF. CDR3 nucleotides: TGTGCCACCAGTGACTCCGACCTAGGGGAGACCCAGTACTTC. The chain is built from TRBV24-1 and TRBJ2-5; unclear D gene. This CDR3 contains 14 residues. Trimming pared 4 bases from V and 5 bases from J, leaving 13 bases between. Looked up from germline, CDR1 is KGHDR and CDR2 is SFDVKD.

This clonotype came up a few times. The chain couples TRBV6-1 to TRBJ2-1; TRBD2 agrees at 10 bases. CDR1 MNHNS and CDR2 SASEGT come from the germline V gene. The V gene end was trimmed by 3 bases and the J gene end by 1 base; junction bases not matched to a gene: 6. CDR3 length: 17 residues. This chain's CDR3 is CASSDAAGGPSYNEQFF. CDR3 nucleotide sequence: TGTGCCAGCAGTGATGCAGCGGGGGGGCCTTCCTACAATGAGCAGTTCTTC.

This clonotype was seen many times. The chain recombines TRBV28 with TRBJ1-5; D is unclear. CDR1 MDHEN and CDR2 SYDVKM come from the germline V gene. The CDR3 extends over 13 amino acids. V was pared by 6 bases and J by 6 bases, with 12 bases between. CDR3 DNA: TGTGCCAGCAGCCAAGATTTGGGTCAGCCCCAGCATTTT. This codes for CASSQDLGQPQHF.

The sample holds many counts of this clonotype. The chain uses TRBV19 and TRBJ2-2; D remains ambiguous. CDR3 length: 16 residues. CDR1 is LNHDA and CDR2 is SQIVND in the germline V gene (reference sequence). The V end was cut by 7 bases, the J end by 2 bases, with 17 bases between. The CDR3 nucleotides are TGTGCCAGTAAGAGACTTTCTACCACCAACACCGGGGAGCTGTTTTTT. Its translation is CASKRLSTTNTGELFF.